This T cell receptor beta chain was observed in a study of blood T cell repertoires in COVID-19. The wider study: The samples span acute and convalescent COVID-19 from the United States, Italy and Spain. Sample material is recorded as cDNA or gDNA derived from T cells, B-cell-depleted T cells, or PBMCs.

As processed by the authors: Amplification of reference gene primers provided the estimated nucleated cell counts. TCRdb's copy holds only in-frame clones and misses some; the assay was immunoSEQ multiplex PCR. The V and J calls and clone size are taken from that table; D and trimming were inferred from the DNA. The sample holds about 160,000 clones; approximately 85% are singletons and the top ten take 5.4%. The CDR3 has 15 amino acids. Germline CDR1 is MNHEY and CDR2 is SVGAGI. V lost 6 bases, J lost 5 bases, and 19 bases lay in between. One Seattle source followed patients from active infection through their disease course.

The V gene is TRBV6-5, the J gene TRBJ2-5; a weak D match, TRBD2 (6 bases). The specimen was peripheral blood. This receptor was obtained from a woman between 45 and 65 years old with COVID-19, enrolled during active disease. In DNA form, the CDR3 reads TGTGCCAGCAGCCTTCTAGCGCCCAAGGGGGAGACCCAGTACTTC. It translates to CASSLLAPKGETQYF.